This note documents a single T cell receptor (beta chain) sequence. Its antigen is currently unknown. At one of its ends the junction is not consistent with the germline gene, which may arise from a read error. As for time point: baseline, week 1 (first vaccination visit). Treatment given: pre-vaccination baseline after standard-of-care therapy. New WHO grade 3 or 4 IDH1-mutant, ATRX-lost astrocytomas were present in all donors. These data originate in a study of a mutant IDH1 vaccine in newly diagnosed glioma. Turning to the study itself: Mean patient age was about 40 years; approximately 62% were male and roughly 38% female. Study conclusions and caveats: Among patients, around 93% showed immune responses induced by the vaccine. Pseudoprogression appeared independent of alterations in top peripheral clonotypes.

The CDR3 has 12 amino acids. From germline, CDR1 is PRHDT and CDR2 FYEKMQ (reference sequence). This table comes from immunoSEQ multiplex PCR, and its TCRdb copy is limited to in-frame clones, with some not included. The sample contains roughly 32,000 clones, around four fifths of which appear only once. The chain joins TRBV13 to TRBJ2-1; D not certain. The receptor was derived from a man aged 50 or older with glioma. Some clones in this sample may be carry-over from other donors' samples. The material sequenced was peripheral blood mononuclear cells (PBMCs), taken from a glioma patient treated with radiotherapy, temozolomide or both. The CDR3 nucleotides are TGTGCCAGCGGCTTACGCCCGAATGAGCAGTTCTTC. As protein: CASGLRPNEQFF.